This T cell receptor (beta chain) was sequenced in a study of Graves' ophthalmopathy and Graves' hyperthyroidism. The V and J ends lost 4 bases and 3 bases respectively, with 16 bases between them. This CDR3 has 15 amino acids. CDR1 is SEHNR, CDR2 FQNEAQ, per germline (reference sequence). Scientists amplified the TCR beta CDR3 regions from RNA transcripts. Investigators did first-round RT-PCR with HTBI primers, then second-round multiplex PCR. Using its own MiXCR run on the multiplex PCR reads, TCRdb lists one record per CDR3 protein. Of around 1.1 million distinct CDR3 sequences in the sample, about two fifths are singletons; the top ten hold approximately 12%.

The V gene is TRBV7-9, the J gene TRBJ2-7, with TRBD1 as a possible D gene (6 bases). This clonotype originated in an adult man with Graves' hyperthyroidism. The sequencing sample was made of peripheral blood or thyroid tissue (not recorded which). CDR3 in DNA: TGTGCCAGCAGCTCGCCAATGGACAGCCACTACGAGCAGTACTTC. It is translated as CASSSPMDSHYEQYF.